Ten or more counts support the clone carrying this T cell receptor beta chain. Its antigen is currently unknown. The data stem from a study of T cells in Graves' hyperthyroidism and ophthalmopathy. Authors of the study amplified TCR beta CDR3 regions from RNA transcripts. The study used the HTBI primer set for a first-round RT-PCR of the TCR CDR3. TCRdb re-derived calls from the multiplex PCR reads in MiXCR, one entry per CDR3 protein. The sample lists roughly 200,000 distinct CDR3 sequences, 15% to 20% occurring once. General observations from the study: Also found in blood were most expanded thyroid clonotypes above 0.001.

These patients, aged 18 to 65, had recently diagnosed hyperthyroidism lasting under 2 months. Exclusion of patients followed from uncontrolled infection, other autoimmune disease, pregnancy or lactation. A roughly 9.3 ml volume of fresh peripheral blood provided the PBMCs. Trimming at V came to 6 bases and at J to 5 bases, leaving 7 bases not matched to a gene. The CDR3 is made up of 14 amino acids. CDR1 and CDR2 (germline): PRHDT, FYEKMQ (reference sequence). This TCR was recovered from a man aged 35 to 55 with Graves' hyperthyroidism. The specimen was blood. The V call is TRBV13, the J call TRBJ2-7, with 10 bases lining up with TRBD1. CDR3 region: CASSSRQGANEQYF. The CDR3 DNA reads as TGTGCCAGCAGTTCCCGACAGGGGGCCAACGAGCAGTACTTC.